The TCR beta chain under discussion was sequenced for a study of cytomegalovirus exposure and HLA in healthy donors. This CDR3 contains 16 residues. V lost 4 bases and J lost 4; bases outside the gene matches: 9. Germline V gene lookup returns CDR1 LGHNA and CDR2 YNFKEQ. 13 Jbeta primers and 60 Vbeta primers were used for the PCR. Per the original data handling: There were about 80 million unique TCR beta chains by a later count, and approximately 12 million of them were shared. Here immunoSEQ multiplex PCR was the method, and the copy in TCRdb shows in-frame clones only, minus some. The V and J calls and the clone size are those of that table, but D and trimming were determined from the DNA. Of roughly 66,000 clones in the sample, about 61% are singletons; the top ten hold about 3%.

This receptor was identified in a woman aged 50 to 60 in good health and CMV-seronegative. J is TRBJ2-3 and V is TRBV4-2; 9 nucleotides align to TRBD2. The sequenced sample consisted of PBMCs. CDR3 sequence (DNA): TGTGCCAGCAGCCCAAAAGCAGCGGGAGGTCCAGATACGCAGTATTTT. Encoded protein: CASSPKAAGGPDTQYF.